These 26 T cell receptor beta chains were sequenced from one sample in a study of blood T cell repertoires in COVID-19 (dated by TCRdb to between 2020 and 2021). Preparation of the library involved the immunoSEQ multiplex PCR assay. The table was pulled from immuneACCESS by TCRdb, which kept in-frame rearrangements only. Such tables lose some clones; where checked, under half of the loss comes from unresolved V genes, and the rest has no known cause. Here the sample has 250,000 to 300,000 clones; around 84% occur a single time. Roughly 5.3% of the sample is in the top ten clones. The sample taken for sequencing was PBMCs or T cells enriched from blood (not recorded which). The source is a middle-aged man who had been exposed to COVID-19.

V and J are TRBV5-1 and TRBJ1-1; TRBD1 is a possible D gene (5 bases). Germline V gene lookup returns CDR1 SGHRS and CDR2 YFSETQ. With 2 bases removed from V and 4 bases from J, the gap between germline ends came to 12 bases. CDR3 length equals 14 residues. CDR3 nucleotide sequence: TGCGCCAGCAGCTTTTCAAAAGGGGCCACTGAAGCTTTCTTT. Its protein is CASSFSKGATEAFF. The variable domain in full, with the rest retrieved from reference TRBV5-1 and TRBJ1-1, is KAGVTQTPRYLIKTRGQQVTLSCSPISGHRSVSWYQQTPGQGLQFLFEYFSETQRNKGNFPGRFSGRQFSNSRSEMNVSTLELGDSALYLCASSFSKGATEAFFGQGTRLTVV.

The V gene is TRBV7-6, the J gene TRBJ2-1; the match to TRBD2 covers 10 bases. CDR3 size: 17 residues. Germline V lookup: CDR1 SGHVS, CDR2 FNYEAQ. J gave up 8 bases and V 5 bases, and 15 bases lay outside the gene matches. This chain's CDR3 is CASSPYAGTSVGDEQFF. DNA of the CDR3: TGTGCCAGCAGCCCCTACGCCGGGACTAGCGTCGGGGATGAGCAGTTCTTC.

This rearrangement joins TRBV7-9 to TRBJ2-3, with unresolved D. Trimming left V 2 bases short and J 1 base short, with 13 bases between. The CDR3 is 16 residues long. CDR1 and CDR2 from the germline V gene are SEHNR and FQNEAQ (reference sequence). This CDR3 reads CASSLRPRVRTDTQYF. CDR3 coding DNA: TGTGCCAGCAGCTTACGCCCTCGGGTCCGCACAGATACGCAGTATTTT.

This clone was observed a handful of times. This chain uses TRBV11-2 with TRBJ1-5; D is unclear. Trimming pared 2 bases from V and 5 bases from J, leaving 7 bases between. CDR1 SGHAT and CDR2 FQNNGV come from the germline V gene. This CDR3 is built from 13 residues. CDR3 protein: CASSLYQDQPQHF. CDR3 DNA sequence: TGTGCCAGCAGCTTATATCAGGATCAGCCCCAGCATTTT.

Turning to this clone: This same CDR3 is encoded by further DNA sequences in the sample. CDR3 amino acids: CASRQGGEKLFF. CDR3 nucleotides: TGTGCCAGCAGACAGGGTGGTGAAAAACTGTTTTTT. The chain employs TRBV6-5 and TRBJ1-4; tentatively, D is TRBD1 (6 bases). From germline, CDR1 is MNHEY and CDR2 SVGAGI. V lost 6 bases, J lost 7 bases, and 9 bases lay in between. The CDR3 has 12 amino acids.

The gene calls are TRBV10-3 and TRBJ2-1; 9 bases are a match to TRBD1. Germline assignment: CDR1 ENHRY and CDR2 SYGVKD. V lost 2 bases, J lost 8 bases, and 7 bases stayed unmatched. The CDR3 extends over 15 amino acids. The CDR3 region is CAISEKGQGSDEQFF. The CDR3 DNA is TGTGCCATCAGTGAGAAAGGACAGGGGAGCGATGAGCAGTTCTTC.

The rearrangement uses TRBV9 and TRBJ1-6, with TRBD1 matching 8 bases. Germline CDR1 is SGDLS and CDR2 is YYNGEE. The CDR3 is made up of 15 amino acids. V lost 3 bases and J lost 7; bases outside the gene matches: 6. This chain's CDR3 is CASSDQGATNSPLHF. The CDR3 DNA reads as TGTGCCAGCAGCGACCAGGGGGCCACCAATTCACCCCTCCACTTT.

The chain employs TRBV12-3 or TRBV12-4 and TRBJ2-7; no firm D call. V was cut by 5 bases and J by 2 bases, with 7 bases left in between. The CDR3 is 12 amino acids. CDR3 in amino acids: CASSTRPYEQYF. As DNA, the CDR3 is TGTGCCAGCAGTACACGCCCCTACGAGCAGTACTTC.

The chain couples TRBV11-1 to TRBJ1-2; no reliable D call. This CDR3 spans 13 amino acids. CDR1 is SGHAT and CDR2 is FQDESV in the germline V gene (reference sequence). Trimming removed 8 bases from V and 0 bases from J, with 10 bases in between. CDR3: CASGQVANYGYTF. The CDR3 nucleotides read TGTGCCAGCGGGCAGGTAGCTAACTATGGCTACACCTTC.

The chain employs TRBV5-3 and TRBJ1-2; D is ambiguous. TRBV5-3 is designated an ORF whose function remains uncertain. The CDR3 runs to 12 residues. Trimming took off 6 bases at V and 2 bases at J, with 8 bases between the two ends. The DNA of the CDR3 is TGTGCCAGAAAATATGGCAACTATGGCTACACCTTC. Amino acid sequence: CARKYGNYGYTF.

V gene TRBV24-1 combines with J gene TRBJ2-3, with D possibly matching TRBD2 (7 bases). V gave up 9 bases and J gave up 0 bases, with 9 bases separating them. This CDR3 has 13 amino acids. The germline gives CDR1 KGHDR, CDR2 SFDVKD. The CDR3 DNA reads TGTGCCACCGGGGGGGCCAGCACAGATACGCAGTATTTT. Its translation is CATGGASTDTQYF.

V usage is TRBV6-5 and J usage is TRBJ1-5; 11 bases align to TRBD1. V trimming: 5 bases; J trimming: 4 bases; junction bases outside the gene matches: 4. The CDR3 totals 15 residues. CDR1 MNHEY and CDR2 SVGAGI come from the germline V gene. The CDR3 sequence: CASSPWDRGNQPQHF. CDR3 bases: TGTGCCAGCAGTCCGTGGGACAGGGGGAATCAGCCCCAGCATTTT.

The V and J genes are TRBV6-5 and TRBJ1-5, with D maybe TRBD1 (6 bases). CDR3 size: 13 residues. Trimming pared 11 bases from V and 0 bases from J, leaving 11 bases between. Per the germline V gene, CDR1 is MNHEY and CDR2 is SVGAGI. Written as DNA, the CDR3 is TGTGCCGAGGGGGAAAGTAGCAATCAGCCCCAGCATTTT. This codes for CAEGESSNQPQHF.

V gene TRBV7-8 combines with J gene TRBJ2-1, with TRBD2 as a possible D gene (6 bases). Germline V gene sequence: CDR1 SGHVS, CDR2 FQNEAQ. Between the trimmed V and J ends, which lost 1 base and 9 bases, there was a span of 16 bases. CDR3 length: 15 amino acids. The CDR3 spells CASSLEDTTSSEQFF. CDR3 bases: TGTGCCAGCAGCTTAGAGGATACCACTAGCTCTGAGCAGTTCTTC.

This clone turned up a few times. V gene TRBV3-1 (or the pseudogene TRBV3-2) combines with J gene TRBJ2-7; 7 nucleotides line up with TRBD1. This CDR3 comprises 12 residues. Germline values: CDR1 LGHDT, CDR2 YNNKEL (reference sequence). Trimming at V came to 3 bases and at J to 9 bases, leaving 5 bases not matched to a gene. For the CDR3, the DNA is TGTGCCAGCAGCCAGGGGGACAGCTCGCAGTACTTC. Protein sequence: CASSQGDSSQYF.

This chain connects TRBV12-3 or TRBV12-4 to TRBJ1-2, with 8 bases matching TRBD1. The CDR3 has 13 residues. The V and J ends lost 6 bases and 8 bases, in that order; junction bases with no gene match: 8. The CDR3: CASSSSDRVGYTF. The CDR3, as DNA: TGTGCCAGCAGCTCCTCGGACAGGGTAGGCTACACCTTC.

The V call is TRBV5-1, the J call TRBJ2-7; 7 nucleotides line up with TRBD1. The CDR3 sequence is 13 residues long. Germline CDR1 is SGHRS and CDR2 is YFSETQ. V trimming: 3 bases; J trimming: 2 bases; junction bases outside the gene matches: 2. CDR3 DNA sequence: TGCGCCAGCAGCTGGGACAGACCCTACGAGCAGTACTTC. This gives the protein CASSWDRPYEQYF.

V usage is TRBV10-3 and J usage is TRBJ1-6, with no clear D. This CDR3 has 14 amino acids. In germline, CDR1 is ENHRY, CDR2 SYGVKD. Trimming took off 5 bases at V and 7 bases at J, with 12 bases between the two ends. This CDR3 is CAISLDGGNSPLHF. In nucleotides, the CDR3 is TGTGCCATCAGTTTAGACGGCGGAAATTCACCCCTCCACTTT.

This clone was picked up one time. V usage is TRBV11-2 and J usage is TRBJ2-1, with a tentative D call TRBD2 (6 bases). Germline V lookup: CDR1 SGHAT, CDR2 FQNNGV. This CDR3 is 17 amino acids long. V was trimmed by 5 bases and J by 7 bases, leaving 24 bases between them. CDR3 sequence (DNA): TGTGCCAGCAGCCGAAGCCTCGCACTAGCCGGTGGAAATGAGCAGTTCTTC. Encoded protein: CASSRSLALAGGNEQFF.

This chain uses TRBV7-9 with TRBJ2-3; tentative D call: TRBD2 (6 bases). The CDR3 is 14 amino acids. V was shortened by 4 bases and J by 0 bases, with 8 bases between the two germline ends. CDR1 is SEHNR and CDR2 is FQNEAQ in the germline V gene (reference sequence). CDR3 in DNA: TGTGCCAGCAGCTGGGGGGAGAGCACAGATACGCAGTATTTT. Translation: CASSWGESTDTQYF.

The CDR3 DNA reads TGTGCCAGCTCACAACGTGAGGGTGGGAAAGAGACCCAGTACTTC. Encoded protein: CASSQREGGKETQYF. The chain combines TRBV18 with TRBJ2-5; TRBD2 is a possible D gene (5 bases). Germline CDR1 is KGHSH and CDR2 is LQKENI. This CDR3 is built from 15 residues. Trimming left V 4 bases short and J 3 bases short, with 15 bases between.

CDR3 sequence reads: CASSRQGTYGYTF. The DNA for the CDR3 is TGTGCCAGCAGTCGACAGGGGACCTATGGCTACACCTTC. The chain uses TRBV12-3 or TRBV12-4 and TRBJ1-2, with TRBD1 matching over 8 bases. This CDR3 comprises 13 residues. V trimming: 5 bases; J trimming: 4 bases; junction bases outside the gene matches: 3.

V usage is TRBV11-2 and J usage is TRBJ2-3, with a tentative D call TRBD2 (5 bases). The CDR3 extends over 14 amino acids. Germline CDR1 reads SGHAT; CDR2 reads FQNNGV. V lost 4 bases and J lost 4, with 12 bases in between. CDR3 in amino acids: CASSSLSGADTQYF. As DNA, the CDR3 is TGTGCCAGCAGCTCCCTGTCCGGGGCAGATACGCAGTATTTT.

V usage is TRBV6-5 and J usage is TRBJ2-7; TRBD2 might be the D (5 bases). The CDR3 loop spans 14 amino acids. Germline V gene data show CDR1 as MNHEY and CDR2 as SVGAGI. V was trimmed by 8 bases and J by 3 bases, leaving 17 bases between them. The CDR3 DNA reads TGTGCCAGCCTTCTACAACCAGCGGACTACGAGCAGTACTTC. This gives the protein CASLLQPADYEQYF.

As for this clone: Other DNA sequences in this specimen translate into the identical CDR3. The V gene is TRBV29-1, the J gene TRBJ1-1; possibly TRBD1 for D (6 bases). Germline CDR1 and CDR2: SQVTM and ANQGSEA. V lost 4 bases, J lost 5 bases, and 8 bases lay in between. The CDR3 consists of 11 residues. The CDR3 loop is CSVVRGTEAFF. For the CDR3, the DNA is TGCAGCGTTGTAAGGGGGACTGAAGCTTTCTTT. Combining the CDR3 with reference TRBV29-1 and TRBJ1-1 gives the whole variable domain SAVISQKPSRDICQRGTSLTIQCQVDSQVTMMFWYRQQPGQSLTLIATANQGSEATYESGFVIDKFPISRPNLTFSTLTVSNMSPEDSSIYLCSVVRGTEAFFGQGTRLTVV.

CDR3 sequence reads: CAISESSPGSYEQYF. The CDR3 coding sequence is TGTGCCATCAGTGAGTCTTCCCCCGGTTCGTACGAGCAGTACTTC. The chain recombines TRBV10-3 with TRBJ2-7; D unresolved. Per germline, CDR1 ENHRY and CDR2 SYGVKD. Trimming pared 0 bases from V and 4 bases from J, leaving 13 bases between. The CDR3 contains 15 residues.